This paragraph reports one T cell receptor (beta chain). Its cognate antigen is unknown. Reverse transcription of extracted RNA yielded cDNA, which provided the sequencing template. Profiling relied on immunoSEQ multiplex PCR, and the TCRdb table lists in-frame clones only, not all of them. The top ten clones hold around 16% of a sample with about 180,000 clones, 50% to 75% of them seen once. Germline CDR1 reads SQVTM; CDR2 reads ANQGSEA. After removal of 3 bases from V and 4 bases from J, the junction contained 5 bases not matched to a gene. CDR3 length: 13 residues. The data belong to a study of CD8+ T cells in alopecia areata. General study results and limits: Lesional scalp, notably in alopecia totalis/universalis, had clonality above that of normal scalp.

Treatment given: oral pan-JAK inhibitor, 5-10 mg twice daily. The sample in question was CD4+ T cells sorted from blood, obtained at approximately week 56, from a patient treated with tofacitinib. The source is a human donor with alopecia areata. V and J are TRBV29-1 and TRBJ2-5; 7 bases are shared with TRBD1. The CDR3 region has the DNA TGCAGCGTTGAGAAAGGGGGCAGAGAGACCCAGTACTTC. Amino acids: CSVEKGGRETQYF.